This T cell receptor beta chain was profiled in a study of CD8 T cells in ankylosing spondylitis. A single record per CDR3 protein comes from TCRdb applying MiXCR to the 5' RACE reads. The sample records hundreds of thousands of distinct CDR3 sequences, around 20% being singletons. CDR1 DFQATT and CDR2 SNEGSKA come from the germline V gene (reference sequence). Trimming left V 6 bases short and J 0 bases short, with 15 bases between. The CDR3 extends over 14 amino acids. This clonotype was seen more than once but under ten times. This TCR derives from a male donor with ankylosing spondylitis or in good health (not recorded which). The sample comprised blood, either unsorted or a sorted T cell fraction (not recorded which). The chain uses TRBV20-1 and TRBJ2-7, with D tentatively TRBD1 (6 bases). The CDR3 DNA reads TGCAGTGCGGAGACCGGGACACCCTCCTACGAGCAGTACTTC. Translating it yields CSAETGTPSYEQYF.